The sequence of this T cell receptor (beta chain) was determined in a study of blood T cell repertoires in COVID-19. Background on the study: Samples taken during acute and convalescent COVID-19 were collected in the United States, Italy and Spain.

Clones were sequenced by immunoSEQ multiplex PCR, and TCRdb holds only the in-frame ones, with some missing. The sample has approximately 110,000 clones; 75% to 90% are singletons. Only a few counts were recorded for this clone. V shed 4 bases and J 9 bases; nucleotides not matched to a gene: 10. Germline CDR1 SGHRS, CDR2 YFSETQ. The CDR3 runs 14 residues. The sequence was obtained from a woman aged 55-69 years with acute or convalescent COVID-19. V usage is TRBV5-1 and J usage is TRBJ2-1, with 7 bases fitting TRBD2. Specimen: peripheral blood. CDR3 amino acids: CASSLGRGEGEQFF. In DNA form, the CDR3 reads TGCGCCAGCAGCCTTGGACGGGGGGAGGGTGAGCAGTTCTTC.